This T cell receptor beta chain was identified during a study of PD-1 blockade in classical Hodgkin lymphoma. The CDR3 sequence is 14 residues long. Germline CDR1 is SNHLY and CDR2 is FYNNEI. V was pared by 6 bases and J by 5 bases, with 14 bases between. Study-level findings and limits: Healthy donors reportedly exceeded newly diagnosed patients in baseline TCR diversity. Although disease activity or prior therapy may be involved, causes of the repertoire differences remain undefined.

Data came from immunoSEQ multiplex PCR; TCRdb stores just in-frame clones and leaves some out. The repertoire consists of tens of thousands of clones, with roughly nine tenths occurring once and the leading ten covering about 0.38%. This clone has just a few counts. The antigen remains undetermined. Time point described: newly diagnosed, previously untreated cHL patient sample. Investigators isolated CD4+ T cells from thawed PBMCs through magnetic negative selection. Comparison samples consisted of PBMCs from newly diagnosed, untreated classical Hodgkin lymphoma. This chain connects TRBV2 to TRBJ2-1; the D is unclear. The source of this sequence is a human donor with classical Hodgkin lymphoma. Sequencing was performed on CD4+ T cells from blood. CDR3 sequence reads: CASSPRTADNEQFF. CDR3 DNA sequence: TGTGCCAGCAGCCCCAGGACGGCTGACAATGAGCAGTTCTTC.